What follows are 10 T cell receptor beta chains derived from one specimen sequenced in a study of OX40 agonist ivuxolimab in advanced cancers. Assay used: immunoSEQ multiplex PCR; TCRdb lists only in-frame clones, some missing. The sample has tens of thousands of clones, approximately 90% seen once. The source material was CD4+ or CD8+ T cells sorted from blood, sampled in a trial of the OX40 agonist ivuxolimab. The receptors stem from an adult with an advanced solid tumor such as melanoma, head and neck, liver or kidney cancer.

The rearrangement uses TRBV19 and TRBJ1-1; TRBD1 matches at 7 bases. V dropped 10 bases and J dropped 1; count of bases not matched to a gene: 9. Germline lookup yields CDR1 LNHDA and CDR2 SQIVND (reference sequence). CDR3 size: 14 residues. As DNA, the CDR3 is TGTGCCACCACGGACAGGCTGGGGAACACTGAAGCTTTCTTT. Translated, it gives CATTDRLGNTEAFF.

The J gene is TRBJ2-1, the V gene TRBV27; D is ambiguous. Trimming removed 8 bases from V and 11 bases from J, with 16 bases in between. Per germline, CDR1 MNHEY and CDR2 SMNVEV (reference sequence). The CDR3 is 12 amino acids. DNA of the CDR3: TGTGCCAGCGGCAGTAGCATTTTCAAGCAGTTCTTC. Amino acid sequence: CASGSSIFKQFF.

J is TRBJ2-3 and V is TRBV7-9; D possibly corresponds to TRBD1 (6 bases). The CDR3 is 13 residues long. The V end was cut by 3 bases, the J end by 3 bases, with 7 bases between. Germline V CDR1 and CDR2: SEHNR, FQNEAQ (reference sequence). CDR3 bases: TGTGCCAGCAGCTTCGGACAGACAGATACGCAGTATTTT. Protein: CASSFGQTDTQYF.

The rearrangement uses TRBV27 and TRBJ2-7; D is uncertain. The CDR3 consists of 14 residues. Per germline, CDR1 MNHEY and CDR2 SMNVEV (reference sequence). The V end was cut by 2 bases, the J end by 2 bases, with 10 bases between. The CDR3 sequence: CASSLIGKAYEQYF. CDR3 sequence (DNA): TGTGCCAGCAGTTTAATCGGTAAAGCCTACGAGCAGTACTTC.

This chain uses TRBV7-9 with TRBJ2-1, with 10 bases matching TRBD1. V dropped 7 bases and J dropped 9; count of bases not matched to a gene: 12. There are 15 residues in the CDR3. Per germline, CDR1 SEHNR and CDR2 FQNEAQ (reference sequence). CDR3 amino acids: CASTNRDRGSSEQFF. CDR3 in DNA: TGTGCCAGCACTAACCGGGACAGGGGTTCCAGTGAGCAGTTCTTC.

The chain employs TRBV6-1 and TRBJ1-5, with D possibly matching TRBD1 (5 bases). CDR3 length: 14 residues. V lost 6 bases, J lost 3 bases, and 12 bases lay in between. From germline, CDR1 is MNHNS and CDR2 SASEGT. The CDR3 coding sequence is TGTGCCAGCAGAGCACAGGTTTTCAATCAGCCCCAGCATTTT. It encodes CASRAQVFNQPQHF.

J is TRBJ2-3 and V is TRBV28; 7 positions match TRBD2. With 2 bases clipped from V and 2 bases from J, the junction kept 7 bases outside the gene matches. In germline, CDR1 is MDHEN, CDR2 SYDVKM. The CDR3 totals 16 residues. The CDR3 loop is CASSLIQRGSTDTQYF. CDR3 coding DNA: TGTGCCAGCAGTTTAATCCAGCGGGGATCCACAGATACGCAGTATTTT.

This clone was seen once. The chain uses TRBV28 and TRBJ2-6; tentative D call: TRBD1 (6 bases). Trimming pared 7 bases from V and 0 bases from J, leaving 10 bases between. The CDR3 sequence is 15 residues long. Germline V lookup: CDR1 MDHEN, CDR2 SYDVKM. CDR3 protein: CASIGGASGANVLTF. The CDR3 DNA is TGTGCCAGCATAGGGGGAGCCTCTGGGGCCAACGTCCTGACTTTC. Filled out from reference TRBV28 and TRBJ2-6, the complete variable domain reads DVKVTQSSRYLVKRTGEKVFLECVQDMDHENMFWYRQDPGLGLRLIYFSYDVKMKEKGDIPEGYSVSREKKERFSLILESASTNQTSMYLCASIGGASGANVLTFGAGSRLTVL.

V and J are TRBV7-8 and TRBJ2-7; TRBD2 might be the D (6 bases). The CDR3 sequence is 15 residues long. CDR1 and CDR2 from the germline V gene are SGHVS and FQNEAQ. V lost 4 bases and J 2 bases, leaving 15 bases between the germline ends. The CDR3 reads CASSYRSGEPYEQYF. For the CDR3, the DNA is TGTGCCAGCAGCTATAGGTCGGGAGAGCCCTACGAGCAGTACTTC. Combining the CDR3 with reference TRBV7-8 and TRBJ2-7 gives the whole variable domain GAGVSQSPRYKVAKRGQDVALRCDPISGHVSLFWYQQALGQGPEFLTYFQNEAQLDKSGLPSDRFFAERPEGSVSTLKIQRTQQEDSAVYLCASSYRSGEPYEQYFGPGTRLTVT.

Turning to this clone: Other DNA sequences in this specimen translate into the identical CDR3. The chain recombines TRBV5-1 with TRBJ2-7, with 10 nucleotides matching TRBD2. Germline values: CDR1 SGHRS, CDR2 YFSETQ. V lost 0 bases and J lost 5; bases outside the gene matches: 2. The CDR3 sequence is 14 residues long. The CDR3 DNA reads TGCGCCAGCAGCTTGGTCCTAGCGGGAGACGAGCAGTACTTC. It encodes CASSLVLAGDEQYF.